This T cell receptor beta chain is from a study of OX40 agonist ivuxolimab in advanced cancers. Profiled with immunoSEQ multiplex PCR; TCRdb holds only in-frame clones, not every one. This table has some 18,000 clones, 70% to 90% appearing once. The V and J ends lost 3 bases and 4 bases, in that order; junction bases with no gene match: 6. The CDR3 length is 15 residues. CDR1 SGHRS and CDR2 YFSETQ come from the germline V gene. The sequences come from CD4+ or CD8+ T cells sorted from blood, collected in a trial of the OX40 agonist ivuxolimab. The genes are TRBV5-1 and TRBJ2-5, with TRBD2 matching over 10 bases. The TCR sequence derives from an adult with an advanced solid tumor such as melanoma, head and neck, liver or kidney cancer. The CDR3 sequence: CASSSSGGEGETQYF. CDR3 in DNA: TGCGCCAGCAGCTCTAGCGGGGGAGAAGGAGAGACCCAGTACTTC.